The next 31 T cell receptor beta chains were all read from a single sample in a study of cytomegalovirus exposure and HLA in healthy donors. This PCR relied on a set of 60 Vbeta primers and 13 Jbeta primers. The assay was immunoSEQ multiplex PCR, and TCRdb's table has in-frame clones only and misses some. The table lists 100,000 to 150,000 clones, about 83% of them singletons. The sample taken for sequencing was PBMCs. Receptor source: a woman between 40 and 50 years old in good health and CMV-seropositive.

The chain has TRBV28 and TRBJ2-1, with a weak D call TRBD2 (5 bases). Trimming took 3 bases from V and 1 from J, leaving 16 bases between them. Germline V gives CDR1 MDHEN, CDR2 SYDVKM. The CDR3 runs to 17 residues. The CDR3 sequence is CASSFPSSEVSYNEQFF. The CDR3 bases are TGTGCCAGCAGTTTCCCCTCCTCGGAGGTGTCCTACAATGAGCAGTTCTTC.

V and J are TRBV28 and TRBJ2-2, with TRBD2 as a possible D gene (6 bases). V lost 6 bases to trimming and J lost 2 bases, with 19 bases between them. Per germline, CDR1 MDHEN and CDR2 SYDVKM. This CDR3 spans 17 amino acids. The CDR3: CASRLQSGLQNTGELFF. In DNA, the CDR3 is TGTGCCAGCAGGCTCCAATCCGGACTACAAAACACCGGGGAGCTGTTTTTT.

This chain links TRBV16 with TRBJ2-7, with D perhaps matching TRBD1 (6 bases). CDR1 and CDR2 (germline): KGHSY, FQNENV. Between the trimmed V and J ends, which lost 4 bases and 4 bases, there was a span of 17 bases. The CDR3 is 15 amino acids. The CDR3 DNA sequence: TGTGCCAGCAGCCCCAAGGGGTGGGGGCCTTACGAGCAGTACTTC. Translating it yields CASSPKGWGPYEQYF.

This clone has only one observation. This chain joins TRBV27 and TRBJ2-5, with 14 bases aligning to TRBD2. V dropped 2 bases and J dropped 1; count of bases not matched to a gene: 12. Germline CDR1 MNHEY, CDR2 SMNVEV (reference sequence). This CDR3 comprises 20 residues. CDR3 protein: CASSLGTWGLAGEPQETQYF. Written as DNA, the CDR3 is TGTGCCAGCAGTTTAGGGACCTGGGGACTAGCGGGAGAGCCCCAAGAGACCCAGTACTTC.

This clone came up once. The rearrangement joins TRBV6-1 to TRBJ1-1; 7 bases map to TRBD1. CDR3 size: 15 residues. Germline V gene lookup returns CDR1 MNHNS and CDR2 SASEGT. J gave up 3 bases and V 4 bases, and 8 bases lay outside the gene matches. CDR3 loop: CASSVGGTEDTEAFF. The CDR3 DNA is TGTGCCAGCAGTGTTGGCGGGACAGAAGACACTGAAGCTTTCTTT.

The rearrangement uses TRBV19 and TRBJ2-7, with 12 bases fitting TRBD1. The J segment lost 7 bases and the V segment lost 4 bases, leaving 5 bases of the junction unmatched. CDR1 and CDR2 (germline): LNHDA, SQIVND (reference sequence). The CDR3 is 14 amino acids. The CDR3 DNA reads as TGTGCCAGTAGTAAGGGACAGGGGGCGGGGGAGCAGTACTTC. It encodes CASSKGQGAGEQYF.

The rearrangement links TRBV5-1 to TRBJ2-2; TRBD1 might be the D (6 bases). Germline CDR1 SGHRS, CDR2 YFSETQ. The length of the CDR3 is 14 residues. The ends were cut back, 2 bases at V and 5 bases at J, with 10 bases in the middle. CDR3 loop: CASSLWGQTGELFF. The CDR3 DNA sequence: TGCGCCAGCAGCTTATGGGGGCAAACCGGGGAGCTGTTTTTT.

This clone was picked up a small number of times. The rearrangement links TRBV9 to TRBJ2-7; 10 bases are a match to TRBD1. Unmatched junction bases numbered 7, after V lost 4 bases and J lost 0 bases. The CDR3 has 16 residues. Germline loops: CDR1 SGDLS, CDR2 YYNGEE. The CDR3 sequence: CASSPGQGPRSYEQYF. CDR3 nucleotides: TGTGCCAGCAGCCCGGGACAGGGGCCGCGCTCCTACGAGCAGTACTTC.

The V call is TRBV5-4, the J call TRBJ2-5, with TRBD2 matching 10 bases. J was trimmed by 3 bases and V by 4 bases; bases with no gene match: 9. From germline, CDR1 is SGHNT and CDR2 YYREEE (reference sequence). The CDR3 extends over 16 amino acids. The CDR3 nucleotides read TGTGCCAGCAGCCCCGGGAGCGGGAGGGCAGAAGAGACCCAGTACTTC. It codes for CASSPGSGRAEETQYF.

V and J are TRBV10-2 and TRBJ2-5; TRBD2 aligns across 10 bases. Germline CDR1 is WSHSY and CDR2 is SAAADI. The V and J ends lost 4 bases and 4 bases, in that order; junction bases with no gene match: 3. The CDR3 extends over 14 amino acids. CDR3 loop: CASSVAGGRETQYF. CDR3 DNA sequence: TGCGCCAGCAGTGTAGCGGGAGGAAGAGAGACCCAGTACTTC.

This chain links TRBV9 with TRBJ1-2, with D perhaps matching TRBD1 (6 bases). The V gene's germline CDR1 is SGDLS and CDR2 YYNGEE. V shed 0 bases and J shed 3 bases, with 24 bases lying between them. CDR3 length equals 19 residues. CDR3 DNA sequence: TGTGCCAGCAGCGTAGAGGAGAGGGCCTTGGGGGGGCGCGACTATGGCTACACCTTC. Its translation: CASSVEERALGGRDYGYTF.

The gene calls are TRBV11-3 and TRBJ2-7; 10 bases line up with TRBD1. J gave up 4 bases and V 5 bases, and 5 bases lay outside the gene matches. This CDR3 is built from 14 residues. Germline V CDR1 and CDR2: SGHNT, YENEEA. This CDR3 reads CASSRGGQGYEQYF. CDR3 DNA sequence: TGTGCCAGCAGCCGCGGGGGACAGGGGTACGAGCAGTACTTC.

This clone has just one count. The genes are TRBV28 and TRBJ2-1; TRBD2 aligns across 12 bases. The J segment lost 8 bases and the V segment lost 2 bases, leaving 7 bases of the junction unmatched. CDR3 length equals 16 residues. In germline, CDR1 is MDHEN, CDR2 SYDVKM. Here the CDR3 reads CASSLATSGRRDEQFF. The DNA of the CDR3 is TGTGCCAGCAGTTTAGCGACTAGCGGGAGACGGGATGAGCAGTTCTTC.

The CDR3 loop reads CASSQNTEAFF. In nucleotides, the CDR3 is TGTGCCAGCAGCCAAAACACTGAAGCTTTCTTT. The chain joins TRBV5-4 to TRBJ1-1; D gene ambiguous. There are 11 residues in the CDR3. V was clipped by 4 bases and J by 2 bases, with 3 bases between them. Germline assignment: CDR1 SGHNT and CDR2 YYREEE (reference sequence).

A word on this clone: An end of the junction differs from the germline gene, which may be a read error. The rearrangement links TRBV18 to TRBJ1-4, with D possibly TRBD1 on 5 matching bases. This CDR3 contains 15 residues. Germline CDR1 is KGHSH and CDR2 is LQKENI. The CDR3 bases are TGTGCCAGCTCAACGGTCAGGGATTTTAATGGAAAACTGTTTTTT. Its translation is CASSTVRDFNGKLFF.

The chain joins TRBV5-4 to TRBJ2-6; D gene unclear. V was trimmed by 1 base and J by 0 bases, leaving 8 bases between them. The CDR3 consists of 16 residues. The V gene's germline CDR1 is SGHNT and CDR2 YYREEE (reference sequence). The CDR3 loop reads CASSLWRHSGANVLTF. The CDR3, as DNA: TGTGCCAGCAGCTTGTGGCGGCACTCTGGGGCCAACGTCCTGACTTTC.

The chain has TRBV5-1 and TRBJ2-1, with 8 bases matching TRBD2. The CDR3 sequence is 16 residues long. The junction had 6 bases not matched to a gene; V was cut back by 2 bases and J by 2 bases. The V gene's germline CDR1 is SGHRS and CDR2 YFSETQ. This CDR3 is CASSFGSGDTYNEQFF. The CDR3 DNA reads TGCGCCAGCAGCTTCGGTAGCGGGGACACCTACAATGAGCAGTTCTTC. Based on the CDR3 plus reference TRBV5-1 and TRBJ2-1, the full variable domain is KAGVTQTPRYLIKTRGQQVTLSCSPISGHRSVSWYQQTPGQGLQFLFEYFSETQRNKGNFPGRFSGRQFSNSRSEMNVSTLELGDSALYLCASSFGSGDTYNEQFFGPGTRLTVL.

The chain links TRBV28 to TRBJ2-7; TRBD2 is a possible D gene (6 bases). The CDR3 sequence is 15 residues long. Germline V gene lookup returns CDR1 MDHEN and CDR2 SYDVKM. Trimming shortened V by 0 bases and J by 0 bases, and 9 bases separated the two germline ends. CDR3 region: CASSLWFGSSYEQYF. CDR3 DNA sequence: TGTGCCAGCAGTTTATGGTTCGGGAGCTCCTACGAGCAGTACTTC.

The rearrangement joins TRBV27 to TRBJ1-6; D remains unclear. CDR1 is MNHEY and CDR2 is SMNVEV in the germline V gene (reference sequence). The CDR3 runs to 17 residues. Between the trimmed V and J ends, which lost 6 bases and 5 bases, there was a span of 20 bases. The CDR3 DNA follows: TGTGCCAGCAGAACCTATCTTCGCGGTACCCATAATTCACCCCTCCACTTT. Its translation: CASRTYLRGTHNSPLHF.

The chain is built from TRBV11-2 and TRBJ2-1, with 10 positions matching TRBD2. Germline V gene lookup returns CDR1 SGHAT and CDR2 FQNNGV. Trimming cost V 0 bases and J 8 bases; bases outside gene matches: 13. The CDR3 spans 18 residues. The DNA for the CDR3 is TGTGCCAGCAGCTTAGACGGTCTAGCGGGAGTTATTTCCGATGAGCAGTTCTTC. Encoded protein: CASSLDGLAGVISDEQFF.

The V and J genes are TRBV5-1 and TRBJ2-1; 9 bases agree with TRBD2. V lost 4 bases to trimming and J lost 3 bases; unmatched junction nucleotides: 5. In germline, CDR1 is SGHRS, CDR2 YFSETQ. CDR3 length equals 15 residues. Here the CDR3 reads CASSPGTSFYNEQFF. CDR3 bases: TGCGCCAGCAGCCCCGGGACTAGCTTCTACAATGAGCAGTTCTTC.

V is TRBV29-1 and J is TRBJ1-6, with 7 bases fitting TRBD1. V was clipped by 3 bases and J by 0 bases; unmatched bases: 8. CDR1 is SQVTM, CDR2 ANQGSEA, per germline. The CDR3 has 17 residues. CDR3 in amino acids: CSVDGRGISSYNSPLHF. In DNA form, the CDR3 reads TGCAGCGTTGATGGCAGGGGGATCAGCTCCTATAATTCACCCCTCCACTTT. The full variable domain, completed using reference TRBV29-1 and TRBJ1-6, is SAVISQKPSRDICQRGTSLTIQCQVDSQVTMMFWYRQQPGQSLTLIATANQGSEATYESGFVIDKFPISRPNLTFSTLTVSNMSPEDSSIYLCSVDGRGISSYNSPLHFGNGTRLTVT.

V usage is TRBV7-9 and J usage is TRBJ2-7; 7 nucleotides match TRBD1. Germline CDR1 SEHNR, CDR2 FQNEAQ (reference sequence). V lost 4 bases to trimming and J lost 1 base; unmatched junction nucleotides: 4. This CDR3 comprises 14 residues. CDR3: CASSSWDRSYEQYF. CDR3 DNA: TGTGCCAGCAGCTCATGGGACAGATCCTACGAGCAGTACTTC. Full variable domain (outside the CDR3, taken from reference TRBV7-9 and TRBJ2-7): DTGVSQNPRHKITKRGQNVTFRCDPISEHNRLYWYRQTLGQGPEFLTYFQNEAQLEKSRLLSDRFSAERPKGSFSTLEIQRTEQGDSAMYLCASSSWDRSYEQYFGPGTRLTVT.

This clone was seen a handful of times. The chain has TRBV30 and TRBJ2-7, with 8 bases fitting TRBD1. Trimming cost V 5 bases and J 4 bases; bases outside gene matches: 7. The CDR3 loop spans 13 amino acids. The germline gives CDR1 GTSNPN, CDR2 SVGIG (reference sequence). The CDR3 protein is CAWSSGGVYEQYF. Written as DNA, the CDR3 is TGTGCCTGGTCCTCAGGGGGCGTTTACGAGCAGTACTTC.

The CDR3 sequence: CASSSLAGDGELFF. DNA for the CDR3: TGCGCCAGCAGCTCTCTAGCGGGAGACGGGGAGCTGTTTTTT. This chain joins TRBV5-1 and TRBJ2-2; 10 nucleotides match TRBD2. The length of the CDR3 is 14 residues. The V and J ends lost 3 bases and 7 bases, in that order; junction bases with no gene match: 3. The germline CDR1 and CDR2 sequences are SGHRS and YFSETQ.

There are a few counts of this clone. This chain links TRBV25-1 with TRBJ1-6; no definite D call. The V gene's germline CDR1 is MGHDK and CDR2 SYGVNS. V was shortened by 8 bases and J by 5 bases, with 10 bases between the two germline ends. This CDR3 has 13 amino acids. CDR3 sequence (DNA): TGTGCCAGCGAGCCGTCCCATAATTCACCCCTCCACTTT. Its protein product is CASEPSHNSPLHF.

This chain links TRBV27 with TRBJ1-1; no reliable D call. This CDR3 has 17 amino acids. Trimming took 7 bases from V and 1 from J, leaving 22 bases between them. Germline V gene sequence: CDR1 MNHEY, CDR2 SMNVEV (reference sequence). The CDR3 reads CASKPINLRDANTEAFF. CDR3 coding DNA: TGTGCCAGCAAACCAATCAACCTACGGGATGCGAACACTGAAGCTTTCTTT.

The J gene is TRBJ2-7, the V gene TRBV28, with 7 bases fitting TRBD1. The CDR3 extends over 15 amino acids. Looked up from germline, CDR1 is MDHEN and CDR2 is SYDVKM. Trimming at V came to 3 bases and at J to 1 base, leaving 6 bases not matched to a gene. The CDR3 loop is CASSFTGQPSYEQYF. The CDR3 DNA is TGTGCCAGCAGTTTTACGGGACAGCCTTCCTACGAGCAGTACTTC. The full variable domain, in which reference TRBV28 and TRBJ2-7 provide the parts outside the CDR3, is DVKVTQSSRYLVKRTGEKVFLECVQDMDHENMFWYRQDPGLGLRLIYFSYDVKMKEKGDIPEGYSVSREKKERFSLILESASTNQTSMYLCASSFTGQPSYEQYFGPGTRLTVT.

The chain recombines TRBV20-1 with TRBJ1-2, with 9 positions matching TRBD1. The V gene end was trimmed by 7 bases and the J gene end by 8 bases; junction bases not matched to a gene: 2. This CDR3 spans 10 amino acids. Germline assignment: CDR1 DFQATT and CDR2 SNEGSKA (reference sequence). The CDR3: CSVDRGGYTF. The CDR3 bases are TGCAGTGTGGACAGGGGAGGCTACACCTTC.

Only a few counts were recorded for this clone. The chain recombines TRBV28 with TRBJ1-2, with TRBD1 matching over 9 bases. CDR3 size: 16 residues. Germline CDR1 is MDHEN and CDR2 is SYDVKM. Trimming removed 5 bases from V and 3 bases from J; junction bases left unmatched: 10. This CDR3 is CASSPLGTGRYYGYTF. The CDR3 DNA reads TGTGCCAGCAGTCCCCTAGGGACAGGGAGATACTATGGCTACACCTTC.

This clone has just a few counts. The rearrangement joins TRBV7-2 to TRBJ1-1; D gene ambiguous. The V gene's germline CDR1 is SGHTA and CDR2 FQGNSA. V lost 3 bases and J lost 7, with 9 bases in between. This CDR3 has 12 residues. The CDR3 protein is CASSFNKFEAFF. For the CDR3, the DNA is TGTGCCAGCAGCTTTAACAAATTTGAAGCTTTCTTT.